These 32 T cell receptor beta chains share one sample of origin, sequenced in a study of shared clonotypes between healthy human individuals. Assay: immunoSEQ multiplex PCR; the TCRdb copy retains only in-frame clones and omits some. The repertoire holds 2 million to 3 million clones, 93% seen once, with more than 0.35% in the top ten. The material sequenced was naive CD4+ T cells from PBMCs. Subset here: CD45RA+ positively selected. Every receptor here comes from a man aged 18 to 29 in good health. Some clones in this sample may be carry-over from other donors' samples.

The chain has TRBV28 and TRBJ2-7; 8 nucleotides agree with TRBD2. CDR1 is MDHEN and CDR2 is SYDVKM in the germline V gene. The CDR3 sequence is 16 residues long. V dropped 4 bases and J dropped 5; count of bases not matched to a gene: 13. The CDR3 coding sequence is TGTGCCAGCAGTTCCCCCGGGGGAGCGGGAGTCCACGAGCAGTACTTC. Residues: CASSSPGGAGVHEQYF.

As DNA, the CDR3 is TGCAGCGTTGAAGACACGGGAACGAGGGAAAAACTGTTTTTT. It yields the protein CSVEDTGTREKLFF. The chain employs TRBV29-1 and TRBJ1-4; D remains unclear. Trimming cost V 0 bases and J 8 bases, with 13 bases left between them. The CDR3 is 14 residues long. Germline-derived CDR1 and CDR2 are SQVTM and ANQGSEA.

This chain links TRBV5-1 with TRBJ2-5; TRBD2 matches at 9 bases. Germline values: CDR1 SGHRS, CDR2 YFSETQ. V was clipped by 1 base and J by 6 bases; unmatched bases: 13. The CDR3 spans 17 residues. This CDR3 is CASSLMVAPSGEQTQYF. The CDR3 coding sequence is TGCGCCAGCAGCTTGATGGTCGCCCCTAGCGGGGAACAGACCCAGTACTTC.

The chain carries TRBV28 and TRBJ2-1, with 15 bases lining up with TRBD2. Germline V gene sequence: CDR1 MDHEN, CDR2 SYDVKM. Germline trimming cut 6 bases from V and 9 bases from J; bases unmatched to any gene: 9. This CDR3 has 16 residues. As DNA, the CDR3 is TGTGCCAGCAGCTATGGGACTAGCGGGAGGTTGAGTGAGCAGTTCTTC. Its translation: CASSYGTSGRLSEQFF.

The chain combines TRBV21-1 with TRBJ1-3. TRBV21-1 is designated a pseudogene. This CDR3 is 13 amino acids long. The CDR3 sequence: CASLYGSPNTIYF. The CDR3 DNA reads TGTGCCAGCTTATACGGGTCCCCGAACACCATATATTTT.

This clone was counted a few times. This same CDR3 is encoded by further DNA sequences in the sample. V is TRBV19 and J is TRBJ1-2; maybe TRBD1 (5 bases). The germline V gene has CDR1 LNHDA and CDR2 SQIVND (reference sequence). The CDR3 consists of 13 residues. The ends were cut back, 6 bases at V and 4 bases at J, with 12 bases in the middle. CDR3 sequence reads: CASSLLQGYGYTF. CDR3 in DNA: TGTGCCAGTAGCCTACTGCAGGGCTATGGCTACACCTTC.

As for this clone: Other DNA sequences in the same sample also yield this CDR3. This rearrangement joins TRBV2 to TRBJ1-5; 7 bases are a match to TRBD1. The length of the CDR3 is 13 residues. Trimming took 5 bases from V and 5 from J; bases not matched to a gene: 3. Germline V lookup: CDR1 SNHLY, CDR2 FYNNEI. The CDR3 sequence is CASSPQGDQPQHF. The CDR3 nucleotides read TGTGCCAGCAGTCCGCAGGGGGATCAGCCCCAGCATTTT.

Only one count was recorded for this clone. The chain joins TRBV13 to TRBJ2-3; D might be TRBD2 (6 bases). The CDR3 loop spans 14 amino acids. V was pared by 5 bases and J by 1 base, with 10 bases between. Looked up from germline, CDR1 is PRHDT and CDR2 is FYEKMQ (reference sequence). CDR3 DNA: TGTGCCAGCAGCCCTGGGACTGGCACAGATACGCAGTATTTT. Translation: CASSPGTGTDTQYF.

The DNA for the CDR3 is TGTGCCAGCAGCGGTCTGGGAGGCGAGCAGTACTTC. Its protein is CASSGLGGEQYF. The chain has TRBV7-9 and TRBJ2-7; D may be TRBD2 (6 bases). Germline V gene data show CDR1 as SEHNR and CDR2 as FQNEAQ (reference sequence). The CDR3 length is 12 residues. Trimming removed 5 bases at V and 6 bases at J, with 11 bases between.

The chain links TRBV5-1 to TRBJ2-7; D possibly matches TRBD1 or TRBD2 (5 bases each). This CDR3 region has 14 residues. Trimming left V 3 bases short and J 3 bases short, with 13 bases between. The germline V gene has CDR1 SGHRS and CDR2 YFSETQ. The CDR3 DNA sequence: TGCGCCAGCAGCTCGAGAGGGGTTCGCTACGAGCAGTACTTC. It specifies CASSSRGVRYEQYF.

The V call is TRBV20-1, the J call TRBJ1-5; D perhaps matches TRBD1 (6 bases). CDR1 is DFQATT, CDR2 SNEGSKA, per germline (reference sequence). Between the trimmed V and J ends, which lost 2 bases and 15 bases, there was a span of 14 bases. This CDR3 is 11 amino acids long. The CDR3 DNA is TGCAGTGCTAGAACGACAGGATTCTTGCATTTT. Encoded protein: CSARTTGFLHF.

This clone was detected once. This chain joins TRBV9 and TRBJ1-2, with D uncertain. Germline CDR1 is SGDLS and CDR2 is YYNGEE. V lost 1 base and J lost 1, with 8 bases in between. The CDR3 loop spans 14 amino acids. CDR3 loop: CASSVLGVNYGYTF. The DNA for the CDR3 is TGTGCCAGCAGCGTATTAGGAGTTAACTATGGCTACACCTTC.

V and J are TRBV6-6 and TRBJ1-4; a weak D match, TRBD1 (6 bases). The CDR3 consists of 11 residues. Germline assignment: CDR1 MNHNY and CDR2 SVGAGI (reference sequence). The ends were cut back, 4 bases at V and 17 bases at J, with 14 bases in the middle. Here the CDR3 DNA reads TGTGCCAGCAGTTCTACCAGGGACATATTTTTT. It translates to CASSSTRDIFF.

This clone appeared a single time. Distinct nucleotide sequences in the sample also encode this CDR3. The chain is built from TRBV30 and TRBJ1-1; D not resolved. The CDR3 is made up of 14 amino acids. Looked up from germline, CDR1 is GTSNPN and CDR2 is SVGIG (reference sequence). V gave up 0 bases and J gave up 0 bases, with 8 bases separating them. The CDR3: CAWSVSPVNTEAFF. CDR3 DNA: TGTGCCTGGAGTGTATCACCGGTGAACACTGAAGCTTTCTTT.

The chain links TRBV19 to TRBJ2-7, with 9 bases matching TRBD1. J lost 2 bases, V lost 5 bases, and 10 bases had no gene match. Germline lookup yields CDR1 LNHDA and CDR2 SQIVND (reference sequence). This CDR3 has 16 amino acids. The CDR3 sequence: CASSALPGQGAYEQYF. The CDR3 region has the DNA TGTGCCAGTAGTGCTCTTCCGGGACAGGGAGCCTACGAGCAGTACTTC.

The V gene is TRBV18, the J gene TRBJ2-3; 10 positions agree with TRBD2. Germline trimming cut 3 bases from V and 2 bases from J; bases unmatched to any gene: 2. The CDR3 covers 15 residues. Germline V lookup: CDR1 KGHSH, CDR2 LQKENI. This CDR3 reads CASSPTSGFTDTQYF. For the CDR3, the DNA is TGTGCCAGCTCACCGACTAGCGGGTTCACAGATACGCAGTATTTT. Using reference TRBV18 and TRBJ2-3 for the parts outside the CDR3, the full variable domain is NAGVMQNPRHLVRRRGQEARLRCSPMKGHSHVYWYRQLPEEGLKFMVYLQKENIIDESGMPKERFSAEFPKEGPSILRIQQVVRGDSAAYFCASSPTSGFTDTQYFGPGTRLTVL.

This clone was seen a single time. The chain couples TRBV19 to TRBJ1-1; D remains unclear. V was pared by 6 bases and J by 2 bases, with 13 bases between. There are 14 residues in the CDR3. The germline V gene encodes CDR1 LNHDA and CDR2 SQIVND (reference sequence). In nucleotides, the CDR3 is TGTGCCAGTAGACATCAACTTATAAACACTGAAGCTTTCTTT. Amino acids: CASRHQLINTEAFF.

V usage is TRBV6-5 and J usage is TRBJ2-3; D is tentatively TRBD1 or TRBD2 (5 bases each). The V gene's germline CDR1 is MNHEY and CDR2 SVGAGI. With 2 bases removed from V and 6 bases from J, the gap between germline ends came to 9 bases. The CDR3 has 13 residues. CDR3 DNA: TGTGCCAGCAGTTACGGGGGAGCCGATACGCAGTATTTT. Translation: CASSYGGADTQYF.

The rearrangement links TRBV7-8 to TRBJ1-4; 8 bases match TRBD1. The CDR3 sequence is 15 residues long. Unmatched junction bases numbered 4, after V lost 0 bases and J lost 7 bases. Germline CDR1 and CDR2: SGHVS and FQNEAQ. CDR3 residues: CASSLAPRGPEKLFF. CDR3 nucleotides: TGTGCCAGCAGCTTAGCGCCCAGGGGGCCTGAAAAACTGTTTTTT.

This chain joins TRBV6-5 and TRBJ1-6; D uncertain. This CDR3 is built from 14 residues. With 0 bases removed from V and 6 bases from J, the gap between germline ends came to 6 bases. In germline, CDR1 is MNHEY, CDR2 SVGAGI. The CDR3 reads CASSYSGINSPLHF. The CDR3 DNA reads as TGTGCCAGCAGTTACTCGGGTATTAATTCACCCCTCCACTTT.

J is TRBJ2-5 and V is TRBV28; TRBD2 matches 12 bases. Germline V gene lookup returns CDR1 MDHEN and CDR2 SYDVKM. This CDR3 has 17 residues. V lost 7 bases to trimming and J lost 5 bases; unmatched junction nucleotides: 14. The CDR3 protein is CASILGGASGRAETQYF. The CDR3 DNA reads TGTGCCAGCATCCTTGGGGGGGCTAGCGGGAGGGCCGAGACCCAGTACTTC.

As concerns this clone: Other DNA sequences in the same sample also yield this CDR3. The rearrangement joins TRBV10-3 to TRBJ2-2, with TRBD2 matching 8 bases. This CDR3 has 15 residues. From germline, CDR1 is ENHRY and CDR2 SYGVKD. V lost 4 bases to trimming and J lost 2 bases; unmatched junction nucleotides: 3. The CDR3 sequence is CAISAGGPNTGELFF. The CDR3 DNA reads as TGTGCCATCAGTGCGGGAGGGCCTAACACCGGGGAGCTGTTTTTT.

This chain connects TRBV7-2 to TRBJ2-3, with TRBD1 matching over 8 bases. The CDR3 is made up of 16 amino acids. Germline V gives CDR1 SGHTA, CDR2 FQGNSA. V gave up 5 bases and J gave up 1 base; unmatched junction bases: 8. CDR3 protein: CASSPRAGGGTDTQYF. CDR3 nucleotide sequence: TGTGCCAGCAGCCCAAGGGCAGGGGGCGGCACAGATACGCAGTATTTT.

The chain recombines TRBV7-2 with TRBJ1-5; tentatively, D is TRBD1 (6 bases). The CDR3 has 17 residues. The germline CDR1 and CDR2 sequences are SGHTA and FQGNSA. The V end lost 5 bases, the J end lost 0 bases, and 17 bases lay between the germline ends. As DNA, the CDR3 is TGTGCCAGCAGCCCCTGGACAGATTTTTATAGCAATCAGCCCCAGCATTTT. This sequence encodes CASSPWTDFYSNQPQHF.

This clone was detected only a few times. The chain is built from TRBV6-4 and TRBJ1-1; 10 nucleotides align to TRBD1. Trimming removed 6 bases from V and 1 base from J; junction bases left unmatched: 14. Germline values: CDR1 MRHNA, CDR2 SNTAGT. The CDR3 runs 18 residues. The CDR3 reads CASSPSGDRGLTNTEAFF. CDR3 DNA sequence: TGTGCCAGCAGCCCGTCGGGGGACAGGGGCCTAACGAACACTGAAGCTTTCTTT.

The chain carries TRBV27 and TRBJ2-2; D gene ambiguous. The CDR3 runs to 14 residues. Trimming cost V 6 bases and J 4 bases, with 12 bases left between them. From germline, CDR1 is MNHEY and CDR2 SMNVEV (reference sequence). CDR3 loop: CASRVDLPTGELFF. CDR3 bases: TGTGCCAGCAGAGTGGACCTTCCCACCGGGGAGCTGTTTTTT.

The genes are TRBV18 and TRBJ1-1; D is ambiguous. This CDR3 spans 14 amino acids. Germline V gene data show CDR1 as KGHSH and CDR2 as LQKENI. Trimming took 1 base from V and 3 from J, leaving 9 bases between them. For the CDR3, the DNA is TGTGCCAGCTCACCACAGGGTGGGTACACTGAAGCTTTCTTT. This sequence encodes CASSPQGGYTEAFF. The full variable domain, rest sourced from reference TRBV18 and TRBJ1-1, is NAGVMQNPRHLVRRRGQEARLRCSPMKGHSHVYWYRQLPEEGLKFMVYLQKENIIDESGMPKERFSAEFPKEGPSILRIQQVVRGDSAAYFCASSPQGGYTEAFFGQGTRLTVV.

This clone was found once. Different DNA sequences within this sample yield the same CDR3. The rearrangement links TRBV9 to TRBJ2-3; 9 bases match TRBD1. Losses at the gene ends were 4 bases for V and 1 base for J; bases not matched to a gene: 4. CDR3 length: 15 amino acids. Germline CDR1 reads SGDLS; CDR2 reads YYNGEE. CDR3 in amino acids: CASSSRTGGTDTQYF. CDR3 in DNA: TGTGCCAGCAGCTCTCGGACAGGGGGCACAGATACGCAGTATTTT.

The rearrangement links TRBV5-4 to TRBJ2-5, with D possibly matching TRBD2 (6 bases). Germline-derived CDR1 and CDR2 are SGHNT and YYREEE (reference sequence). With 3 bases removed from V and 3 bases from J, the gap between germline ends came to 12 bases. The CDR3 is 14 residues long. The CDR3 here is CASSWGGDKETQYF. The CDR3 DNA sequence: TGTGCCAGCAGCTGGGGCGGGGATAAAGAGACCCAGTACTTC.

The CDR3 here is CAWTTGTAGTEAFF. DNA for the CDR3: TGTGCCTGGACCACCGGGACAGCCGGCACTGAAGCTTTCTTT. This chain links TRBV30 with TRBJ1-1; 7 nucleotides line up with TRBD1. The CDR3 loop spans 14 amino acids. Trimming removed 4 bases from V and 4 bases from J; junction bases left unmatched: 9. The germline CDR1 and CDR2 sequences are GTSNPN and SVGIG (reference sequence).

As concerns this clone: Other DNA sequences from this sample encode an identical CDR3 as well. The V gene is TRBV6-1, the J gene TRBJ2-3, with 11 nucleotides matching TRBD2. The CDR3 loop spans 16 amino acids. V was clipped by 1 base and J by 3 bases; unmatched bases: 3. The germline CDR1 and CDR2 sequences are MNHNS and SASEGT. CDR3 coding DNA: TGTGCCAGCAGTGAAGGACTAGCGGGAAGGACAGATACGCAGTATTTT. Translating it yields CASSEGLAGRTDTQYF.

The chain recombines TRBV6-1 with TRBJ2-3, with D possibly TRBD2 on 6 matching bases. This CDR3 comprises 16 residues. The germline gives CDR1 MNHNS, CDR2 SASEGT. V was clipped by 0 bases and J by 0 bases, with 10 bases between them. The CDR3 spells CASSEARGRSTDTQYF. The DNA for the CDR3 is TGTGCCAGCAGTGAAGCGCGGGGACGCAGCACAGATACGCAGTATTTT.